These 26 T cell receptor beta chains were sequenced from one sample in a study of CD4+ T cells in melanoma. Sequencing was performed with immunoSEQ multiplex PCR; in TCRdb, only in-frame clones are kept and a portion is missing. The sample lists 9,500 to 10,000 clones, approximately 61% seen once, with approximately 15% in the top ten. The specimen sequenced was cells from a culture (not recorded whether cultured in vitro). These TCRs come from a human donor with melanoma.

V usage is TRBV7-6 and J usage is TRBJ2-1; TRBD2 matches 15 bases. Germline assignment: CDR1 SGHVS and CDR2 FNYEAQ. V lost 3 bases, J lost 0 bases, and 3 bases stayed unmatched. This CDR3 is built from 18 residues. CDR3 DNA: TGTGCCAGCAGCTTTGGACTAGCGGGGGGGCTCTCCTACAATGAGCAGTTCTTC. Translated, it gives CASSFGLAGGLSYNEQFF.

The chain carries TRBV9 and TRBJ2-2, with 9 bases lining up with TRBD2. Trimming at V came to 3 bases and at J to 3 bases, leaving 3 bases not matched to a gene. This CDR3 has 15 amino acids. Germline V lookup: CDR1 SGDLS, CDR2 YYNGEE. The CDR3 DNA reads as TGTGCCAGCAGCGAAGGCGGGGGGGACACCGGGGAGCTGTTTTTT. As protein: CASSEGGGDTGELFF. Full variable domain (rest looked up from reference TRBV9 and TRBJ2-2): DSGVTQTPKHLITATGQRVTLRCSPRSGDLSVYWYQQSLDQGLQFLIQYYNGEERAKGNILERFSAQQFPDLHSELNLSSLELGDSALYFCASSEGGGDTGELFFGEGSRLTVL.

The rearrangement joins TRBV7-9 to TRBJ2-7; 8 positions match TRBD1. With 5 bases clipped from V and 2 bases from J, the junction kept 2 bases outside the gene matches. Germline V gives CDR1 SEHNR, CDR2 FQNEAQ (reference sequence). The CDR3 spans 13 residues. CDR3 in DNA: TGTGCCAGCAGCGTGGGACAGGCCTACGAGCAGTACTTC. Its translation: CASSVGQAYEQYF.

This clone was recorded a few times. V gene TRBV21-1 combines with J gene TRBJ1-4; TRBD1 is the table's D call and was not checked against the DNA. TRBV21-1 is a pseudogene segment. The length of the CDR3 is 15 residues. For the CDR3, the DNA is TGTGCCAGCAGCAAGAAGGCACAGATTAATGAAAAACTGTTTTTT. This gives the protein CASSKKAQINEKLFF.

This clone was recorded once. The chain couples TRBV19 to TRBJ2-7; 7 positions agree with TRBD1. Germline CDR1 and CDR2: LNHDA and SQIVND (reference sequence). After removal of 3 bases from V and 6 bases from J, the junction contained 17 bases not matched to a gene. The CDR3 is 17 amino acids. The CDR3 spells CASSIEGAFLGRREQYF. The DNA of the CDR3 is TGTGCCAGTAGTATCGAGGGGGCGTTTTTGGGTCGTCGCGAGCAGTACTTC.

The chain couples TRBV7-8 to TRBJ2-1; perhaps TRBD1 as D (5 bases). The CDR3 has 15 residues. Trimming removed 3 bases from V and 6 bases from J, with 15 bases in between. Germline lookup yields CDR1 SGHVS and CDR2 FQNEAQ. The CDR3 coding sequence is TGTGCCAGCAGCTTGGCCGGACACTATCGCAATGAGCAGTTCTTC. Amino acids: CASSLAGHYRNEQFF. The full variable domain, completed using reference TRBV7-8 and TRBJ2-1, is GAGVSQSPRYKVAKRGQDVALRCDPISGHVSLFWYQQALGQGPEFLTYFQNEAQLDKSGLPSDRFFAERPEGSVSTLKIQRTQQEDSAVYLCASSLAGHYRNEQFFGPGTRLTVL.

This chain joins TRBV4-2 and TRBJ2-3; D is ambiguous. The ends were cut back, 0 bases at V and 4 bases at J, with 11 bases in the middle. The CDR3 has 15 residues. Germline-derived CDR1 and CDR2 are LGHNA and YNFKEQ. The CDR3 loop is CASSQEGINADTQYF. CDR3 nucleotides: TGTGCCAGCAGCCAAGAGGGGATCAACGCAGATACGCAGTATTTT.

The V call is TRBV7-9, the J call TRBJ2-5, with a tentative D call TRBD2 (5 bases). Germline loops: CDR1 SEHNR, CDR2 FQNEAQ (reference sequence). This CDR3 is 11 amino acids long. Deletions cut 5 bases from V and 4 bases from J, with 5 bases between. CDR3 sequence reads: CASSAGETQYF. The CDR3 DNA follows: TGTGCCAGCAGCGCGGGAGAGACCCAGTACTTC. Variable domain in full (rest from reference TRBV7-9 and TRBJ2-5): DTGVSQNPRHKITKRGQNVTFRCDPISEHNRLYWYRQTLGQGPEFLTYFQNEAQLEKSRLLSDRFSAERPKGSFSTLEIQRTEQGDSAMYLCASSAGETQYFGPGTRLLVL.

The table lists this clone with a count of one. This chain uses TRBV7-3 with TRBJ2-1, with 7 bases matching TRBD2. CDR1 and CDR2 from the germline V gene are SGHTA and FQGTGA. The CDR3 runs to 15 residues. The trim removed 1 base at V and 4 bases at J, leaving 4 bases unmatched. This chain's CDR3 is CASSLIRGEYNEQFF. As DNA, the CDR3 is TGTGCCAGCAGCTTAATCCGGGGGGAATACAATGAGCAGTTCTTC.

This clone occurred once. This chain connects TRBV5-1 to TRBJ2-3; either TRBD1 or TRBD2 may fit D (5 bases each). The V gene lost 0 bases and the J gene lost 7 bases, with 15 bases spanning the gap. CDR1 is SGHRS, CDR2 YFSETQ, per germline. CDR3 length: 15 amino acids. CDR3 DNA: TGCGCCAGCAGCTTGGCGGGTGGGACCGAACATACGCAGTATTTT. Translation: CASSLAGGTEHTQYF.

The chain combines TRBV30 with TRBJ1-3, with D tentatively TRBD1 (5 bases). Germline CDR1 reads GTSNPN; CDR2 reads SVGIG (reference sequence). The CDR3 loop spans 14 amino acids. Trimming took off 3 bases at V and 4 bases at J, with 13 bases between the two ends. This chain's CDR3 is CAWSREGGGNTIYF. DNA of the CDR3: TGTGCCTGGAGCAGGGAAGGCGGGGGAAACACCATATATTTT.

V gene TRBV27 combines with J gene TRBJ1-2; D unclear. CDR1 is MNHEY, CDR2 SMNVEV, per germline (reference sequence). The CDR3 length is 13 residues. V gave up 2 bases and J gave up 8 bases, with 12 bases separating them. CDR3 sequence reads: CASSLKGYNGYTF. The CDR3 DNA is TGTGCCAGCAGTTTAAAAGGGTACAACGGCTACACCTTC.

The sample holds one count of this clone. The chain joins TRBV30 to TRBJ1-1; D may be TRBD1 (5 bases). The CDR3 sequence is 13 residues long. Per the germline V gene, CDR1 is GTSNPN and CDR2 is SVGIG (reference sequence). CDR3 loop: CARRGAGGGEAFF. The DNA of the CDR3 is TGTGCAAGGCGTGGGGCAGGTGGGGGTGAAGCTTTCTTT.

This clone has more than one count but fewer than ten. V gene TRBV10-1 combines with J gene TRBJ2-1, with a weak D call TRBD2 (7 bases). The CDR3 is made up of 18 amino acids. Germline CDR1 is WNHNN and CDR2 is SYGVQD (reference sequence). Trimming removed 4 bases from V and 4 bases from J, with 23 bases in between. CDR3: CASSAGGGRAVGYNEQFF. The CDR3 region has the DNA TGCGCCAGCAGTGCGGGCGGGGGCCGTGCTGTGGGGTACAATGAGCAGTTCTTC.

The J gene is TRBJ1-1, the V gene TRBV7-9; no clear D gene. From germline, CDR1 is SEHNR and CDR2 FQNEAQ (reference sequence). The ends were cut back, 2 bases at V and 4 bases at J, with 11 bases in the middle. The CDR3 runs to 14 residues. The CDR3 loop is CASSLPGFGTEAFF. In DNA, the CDR3 is TGTGCCAGCAGCTTACCGGGGTTCGGCACTGAAGCTTTCTTT.

The genes are TRBV18 and TRBJ2-5; D is possibly TRBD1 (5 bases). Looked up from germline, CDR1 is KGHSH and CDR2 is LQKENI. The CDR3 spans 14 residues. Trimming took off 5 bases at V and 3 bases at J, with 13 bases between the two ends. CDR3 sequence: CASSAIGVEETQYF. In nucleotides, the CDR3 is TGTGCCAGCTCAGCGATAGGGGTTGAAGAGACCCAGTACTTC.

The rearrangement uses TRBV27 and TRBJ2-3; D is unresolved. Trimming shortened V by 8 bases and J by 4 bases, and 16 bases separated the two germline ends. CDR3 length: 14 amino acids. Germline V CDR1 and CDR2: MNHEY, SMNVEV (reference sequence). Here the CDR3 reads CASGRYTSPDTQYF. In DNA, the CDR3 is TGTGCCAGCGGGCGGTACACTTCTCCAGATACGCAGTATTTT.

The V and J genes are TRBV19 and TRBJ2-5; 7 positions agree with TRBD1. V trimming: 7 bases; J trimming: 3 bases; junction bases outside the gene matches: 5. This CDR3 is 13 amino acids long. Looked up from germline, CDR1 is LNHDA and CDR2 is SQIVND (reference sequence). CDR3 bases: TGTGCCAGTAAGGACAGGTCCAAAGAGACCCAGTACTTC. It specifies CASKDRSKETQYF. Full variable domain (missing parts from reference TRBV19 and TRBJ2-5): DGGITQSPKYLFRKEGQNVTLSCEQNLNHDAMYWYRQDPGQGLRLIYYSQIVNDFQKGDIAEGYSVSREKKESFPLTVTSAQKNPTAFYLCASKDRSKETQYFGPGTRLLVL.

The V call is TRBV18, the J call TRBJ2-7; 10 nucleotides line up with TRBD1. V gave up 8 bases and J gave up 3 bases; unmatched junction bases: 4. The CDR3 sequence is 13 residues long. Germline-derived CDR1 and CDR2 are KGHSH and LQKENI. The CDR3 region is CASGQGGNYEQYF. CDR3 DNA: TGTGCCAGCGGACAGGGGGGAAACTACGAGCAGTACTTC.

This sequence joins TRBV7-2 and TRBJ2-7, with TRBD2 matching 11 bases. The CDR3 totals 17 residues. The ends lost 4 bases at V and 7 bases at J; junction bases unmatched: 15. The germline V gene encodes CDR1 SGHTA and CDR2 FQGNSA. The CDR3 DNA reads as TGTGCCAGCAGCTCTCGCGTCGGTAGCGGGGGGGCCGGAGAGCAGTACTTC. This sequence encodes CASSSRVGSGGAGEQYF.

This clone was detected a few times. CDR3 region: CAWTEGGLGSGNTIYF. For the CDR3, the DNA is TGTGCCTGGACCGAGGGAGGGTTGGGCTCTGGAAACACCATATATTTT. The chain links TRBV30 to TRBJ1-3; D uncertain. V was cut by 4 bases and J by 0 bases, with 16 bases left in between. The CDR3 is 16 amino acids. Germline-derived CDR1 and CDR2 are GTSNPN and SVGIG (reference sequence).

The gene calls are TRBV19 and TRBJ2-1; D is uncertain. The CDR3 runs to 15 residues. Germline V gives CDR1 LNHDA, CDR2 SQIVND (reference sequence). V lost 6 bases and J lost 4, with 16 bases in between. The chain's CDR3 is CASRPGLSSYNEQFF. CDR3 coding DNA: TGTGCCAGTAGACCGGGCCTCTCCTCTTACAATGAGCAGTTCTTC.

The V gene is TRBV4-2, the J gene TRBJ1-6; TRBD1 matches at 7 bases. Germline values: CDR1 LGHNA, CDR2 YNFKEQ. With V trimmed by 5 bases and J by 6 bases, 7 bases remained unmatched. The CDR3 is 15 amino acids. The CDR3 spells CASSLGGARNSPLHF. CDR3 sequence (DNA): TGTGCCAGCAGCTTAGGGGGCGCCCGTAATTCACCCCTCCACTTT.

This chain connects TRBV2 to TRBJ1-1; D is uncertain. Germline values: CDR1 SNHLY, CDR2 FYNNEI. This CDR3 spans 12 amino acids. V lost 2 bases and J 8 bases, leaving 9 bases between the germline ends. CDR3 nucleotides: TGTGCCAGCAGTGAATCGGCAGGAGAAGCTTTCTTT. This encodes CASSESAGEAFF.

This clone occurred a few times. V and J are TRBV12-5 and TRBJ1-1; 7 bases map to TRBD1. J was trimmed by 0 bases and V by 4 bases; bases with no gene match: 11. The CDR3 consists of 17 residues. CDR1 is LGHNT, CDR2 FRNRAP, per germline. CDR3 nucleotides: TGTGCTAGTGGTTGGCCCCCTGACAGGGCTATGAACACTGAAGCTTTCTTT. It yields the protein CASGWPPDRAMNTEAFF.

This chain joins TRBV5-6 and TRBJ2-5; D might be TRBD2 (5 bases). The germline CDR1 and CDR2 sequences are SGHDT and YYEEEE. V lost 1 base and J lost 2, with 9 bases in between. CDR3 length equals 14 residues. The DNA for the CDR3 is TGTGCCAGCAGCTTGTTAACGGGGCAAGAGACCCAGTACTTC. Translating it yields CASSLLTGQETQYF.